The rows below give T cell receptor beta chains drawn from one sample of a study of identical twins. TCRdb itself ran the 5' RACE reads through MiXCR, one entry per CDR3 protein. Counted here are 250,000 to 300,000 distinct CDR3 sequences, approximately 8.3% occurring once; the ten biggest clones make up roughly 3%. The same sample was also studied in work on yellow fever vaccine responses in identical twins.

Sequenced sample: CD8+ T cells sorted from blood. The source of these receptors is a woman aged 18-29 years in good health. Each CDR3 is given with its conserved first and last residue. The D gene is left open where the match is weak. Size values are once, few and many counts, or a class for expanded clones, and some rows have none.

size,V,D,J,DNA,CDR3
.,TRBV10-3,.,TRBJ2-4,TGTGCCATCGCGAGAGGGGACCTAGCCAAAAACATTCAGTACTTC,CAIARGDLAKNIQYF
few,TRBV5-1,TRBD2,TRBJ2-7,TGCGCCAGCAGCTTGGAAGGCGGGGGATACTACGAGCAGTACTTC,CASSLEGGGYYEQYF
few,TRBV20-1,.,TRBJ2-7,TGCAGTGCTAGGGAGGACAGCTACTCCTACGAGCAGTACTTC,CSAREDSYSYEQYF
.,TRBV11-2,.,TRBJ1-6,TGTGCCAGCAGCTTAGCTTCGGGGGTCTCCTATAATTCACCCCTCCACTTT,CASSLASGVSYNSPLHF
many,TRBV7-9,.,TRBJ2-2,TGTGCCAGCAGCCCACCGACAGACGGCGGGACCGGGGAGCTGTTTTTT,CASSPPTDGGTGELFF
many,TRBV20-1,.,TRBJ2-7,TGCAGTGCATTCCTCAGGGCCTCCTACGAGCAGTACTTC,CSAFLRASYEQYF
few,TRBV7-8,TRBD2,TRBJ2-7,TGTGCCAGCAGCTTAGAACTAGCGAAGAGGTACGAGCAGTACTTC,CASSLELAKRYEQYF
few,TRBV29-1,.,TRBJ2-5,TGCAGCGTTGAAGAGGCGGGCCGGGAGACCCAGTACTTC,CSVEEAGRETQYF
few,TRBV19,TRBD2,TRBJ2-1,TGTGCCAGTAGTACAACTAGCGGGTTTTTCAATGAGCAGTTCTTC,CASSTTSGFFNEQFF
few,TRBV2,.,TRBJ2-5,TGTGCCAGCAGCTCCCCTGGAGGGGTCGAGACCCAGTACTTC,CASSSPGGVETQYF
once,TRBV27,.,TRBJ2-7,TGTGCCAGCAGTTCCTTACAGGGTACCTCCTACGAGCAGTACTTC,CASSSLQGTSYEQYF
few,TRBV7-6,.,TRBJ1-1,TGTGCCAGCAGCCCGCCCGGTGTGGGCTCTGAAGCTTTCTTT,CASSPPGVGSEAFF
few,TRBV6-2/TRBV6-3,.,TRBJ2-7,TGTGCCAGCAGTTGGTCCGGTGGCGAGCAGTACTTC,CASSWSGGEQYF
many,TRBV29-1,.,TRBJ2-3,TGCAGCGTTGATGAGGGAGTAGGTACGCAGTATTTT,CSVDEGVGTQYF
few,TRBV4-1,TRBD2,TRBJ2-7,TGCGCCAGCAGCCAAGCGGGGGGGATCACCGAGCAGTACTTC,CASSQAGGITEQYF
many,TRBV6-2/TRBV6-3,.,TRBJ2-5,TGTGCCAGCAGTTCCGACGGGACTCGACGCCCAGAGACCCAGTACTTC,CASSSDGTRRPETQYF
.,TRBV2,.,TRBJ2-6,TGTGCCAGCATCGGTCGTCGGGACTCTGGGGCCAACGTCCTGACTTTC,CASIGRRDSGANVLTF
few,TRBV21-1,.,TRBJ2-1,TGTGCCAGCAGCAAACATCTGGACAGGGCTCCCAATGAGCAGTTCTTC,CASSKHLDRAPNEQFF
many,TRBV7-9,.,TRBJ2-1,TGTGCCAGCAGCTTAGCGGGGGGTGTCTCCTACAATGAGCAGTTCTTC,CASSLAGGVSYNEQFF
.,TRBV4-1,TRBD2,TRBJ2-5,TGCGCCAGCAGCCAAGATTTCAGGGCTAGCGGGAGGTTAGCCACCTGGGAGACCCAGTACTTC,CASSQDFRASGRLATWETQYF
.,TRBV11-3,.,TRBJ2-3,TGTGCCAGCAGCTTAGATTACACAGATACGCAGTATTTT,CASSLDYTDTQYF
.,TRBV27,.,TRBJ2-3,TGTGCCAGCAGCGACCTACTGGGAACTTCAGATACGCAGTATTTT,CASSDLLGTSDTQYF
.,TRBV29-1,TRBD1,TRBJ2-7,TGCAGCGTCGGGACAGGGATTCGGGACGAGCAGTACTTC,CSVGTGIRDEQYF
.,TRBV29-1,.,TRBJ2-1,TGCAGCGTTGAAGGGTGGCAGGGTAAGGATGAGCAGTTCTTC,CSVEGWQGKDEQFF
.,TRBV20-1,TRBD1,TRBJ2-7,TGCAGTGCTCTGAGGACAGGGTGGCACGAGCAGTACTTC,CSALRTGWHEQYF
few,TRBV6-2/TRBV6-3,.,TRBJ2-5,TGTGCCAGCAGTTACCCGTGGCTAGAAGAGACCCAGTACTTC,CASSYPWLEETQYF
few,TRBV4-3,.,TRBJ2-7,TGCGCCAGCAGCCAAGATCAGGAGGCATCCTACGAGCAGTACTTC,CASSQDQEASYEQYF
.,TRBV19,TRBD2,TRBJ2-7,TGTGCCAGTAGTGTAGCGGGAGACTACGAGCAGTACTTC,CASSVAGDYEQYF
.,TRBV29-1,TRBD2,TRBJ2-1,TGCAGCGTTGCCGGGACTAGCGGGAGAAGCTCCTACAATGAGCAGTTCTTC,CSVAGTSGRSSYNEQFF
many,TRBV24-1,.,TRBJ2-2,TGTGCCACCAGTGAGGGGCGGACACACACCGGGGAGCTGTTTTTT,CATSEGRTHTGELFF
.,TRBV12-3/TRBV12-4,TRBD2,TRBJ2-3,TGTGCCAGCAGGGCCGGACTAGCGGGAGCCCCACATACGCAGTATTTT,CASRAGLAGAPHTQYF
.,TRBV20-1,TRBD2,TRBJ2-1,TGCAGTGCTAGAGTCGCTCTAGCGGGAAGCTCCTACAATGAGCAGTTCTTC,CSARVALAGSSYNEQFF
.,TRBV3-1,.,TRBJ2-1,TGTGCCAGCAGCCTGCGACAGAACTACAATGAGCAGTTCTTC,CASSLRQNYNEQFF
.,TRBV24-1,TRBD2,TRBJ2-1,TGTGCCACCCGGACTAGCGGGAACGGTGAGCAGTTCTTC,CATRTSGNGEQFF
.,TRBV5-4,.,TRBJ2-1,TGTGCCAGCAGCTTGAATCCGGGAGAGTGGTACAATGAGCAGTTCTTC,CASSLNPGEWYNEQFF
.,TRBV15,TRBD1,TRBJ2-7,TGTGCCACCAGCAGACCAGGGACAGGCTCCGGGTACGAGCAGTACTTC,CATSRPGTGSGYEQYF
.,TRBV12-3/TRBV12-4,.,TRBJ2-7,TGTGCCAGTGGCGGGGGCGGATTCTACGAGCAGTACTTC,CASGGGGFYEQYF
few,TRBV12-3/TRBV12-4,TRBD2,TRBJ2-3,TGTGCCAGCAGTGGGGGACTAGCGGGGTCAACCACAGATACGCAGTATTTT,CASSGGLAGSTTDTQYF
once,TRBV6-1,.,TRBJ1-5,TGTGCCAGCAGTGCAGGGGACATCCCTCAGCCCCAGCATTTT,CASSAGDIPQPQHF
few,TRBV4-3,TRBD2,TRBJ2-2,TGCGCCAGCAGCCACAATGCGGGAGGGATCACCGGGGAGCTGTTTTTT,CASSHNAGGITGELFF
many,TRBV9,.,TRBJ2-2,TGTGCCAGCAGCCCCTTATCGGGTACCGGGGAGCTGTTTTTT,CASSPLSGTGELFF
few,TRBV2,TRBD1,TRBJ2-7,TGTGCCATTCGCTGGACAGGCCTCTCCTACGAGCAGTACTTC,CAIRWTGLSYEQYF
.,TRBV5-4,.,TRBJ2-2,TGCGCCAGCCGGCAGGGTATGGCGACCGGGGAGCTGTTTTTT,CASRQGMATGELFF
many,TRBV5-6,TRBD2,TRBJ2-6,TGTGCCAGCAGCTCCGGGGGGTCCGGGGCCAACGTCCTGACTTTC,CASSSGGSGANVLTF
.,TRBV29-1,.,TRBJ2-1,TGCAGCGTTGAGGGGCTTACATCCATCCAGTTCTTC,CSVEGLTSIQFF
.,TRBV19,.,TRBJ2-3,TGTGCCAGTAGTATTTACCGAGCAGATACGCAGTATTTT,CASSIYRADTQYF
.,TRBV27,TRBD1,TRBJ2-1,TGTGCCAGCAGTTTATTAGGGCGACAGGGGGTAGGAGACTTACAGTTCTTC,CASSLLGRQGVGDLQFF